This TCR beta chain was sequenced for a study of blood T cell repertoires in COVID-19. Study summary: The study drew acute and convalescent COVID-19 samples from the United States, Italy and Spain. T cells, B-cell-depleted T cells, or PBMCs supplied cDNA or gDNA.

V shed 3 bases and J shed 1 base, with 10 bases lying between them. Germline values: CDR1 SGHKS, CDR2 YYEKEE (reference sequence). This CDR3 has 14 residues. As processed by the authors: Amplification of reference gene primers was used by the study to estimate nucleated cell counts. Clones were read by immunoSEQ multiplex PCR, and TCRdb kept only the in-frame ones, dropping some. D and trimming come from the DNA, and the V and J calls and clone size come from that table. Of 100,000 to 150,000 clones in the sample, 70% to 90% are singletons; the top ten hold about 1.5%. V is TRBV5-5 and J is TRBJ1-2; no reliable D call. The sample was peripheral blood. This TCR derives from a human donor in a cohort sampled during active COVID-19. The CDR3 nucleotides read TGTGCCAGCAGCTCCTGGGCCCTTAACTATGGCTACACCTTC. Residues: CASSSWALNYGYTF.